This T cell receptor beta chain was sequenced for a study of blood T cell repertoires in COVID-19. Overall study context: Researchers got acute and convalescent COVID-19 samples from the United States, Italy and Spain. PBMCs, B-cell-depleted T cells, or T cells provided the cDNA or gDNA that made up the material.

Germline CDR1 is SGHNT and CDR2 is YYREEE (reference sequence). This CDR3 has 13 amino acids. V lost 2 bases and J lost 6, with 11 bases in between. As handled by the study authors: Cell counts per sample came from amplifying reference gene primers. Measured with immunoSEQ multiplex PCR; TCRdb has only the in-frame clones, and not every one. V, J and clone size were drawn from that table, and D and trimming were deduced from the DNA. The sample lists fewer than 50,000 clones; around nine tenths were seen once. The TCR comes from a man aged 50 to 60 with active COVID-19. V and J are TRBV5-4 and TRBJ1-2; tentatively, D is TRBD1 (6 bases). The sequenced sample consisted of peripheral blood. CDR3 loop: CASSFQGRHGYTF. As DNA, the CDR3 is TGTGCCAGCAGCTTTCAGGGGCGACATGGCTACACCTTC.